A selection of T cell receptor beta chains follows, all from one sample in a study of blood T cell repertoires in COVID-19. Produced via immunoSEQ multiplex PCR; TCRdb's table is partial and in-frame only. The table shows some 100,000 clones, with roughly 86% occurring only once. Input material: peripheral blood. The receptor source for this set is a man aged 45-65 years with acute or convalescent COVID-19. Both conserved end residues are part of each CDR3. The D gene is left open where the match is weak. Not all rows give a size; the values are once, few, many and, for expanded clones, a class.

abundance: NA; v_gene: TRBV5-4; j_gene: TRBJ1-2; d_gene: TRBD1; CDR3nt: TGTGCCAGCAGCCCAGCCCCGGGACAGGGAAATGGCTACACCTTC; CDR3aa: CASSPAPGQGNGYTF
abundance: NA; v_gene: TRBV2; j_gene: TRBJ1-1; d_gene: NA; CDR3nt: TGTGCCAGCAGTGCTTCGGCGGGGGAGAGCTCTGAAGCTTTCTTT; CDR3aa: CASSASAGESSEAFF
abundance: NA; v_gene: TRBV5-1; j_gene: TRBJ2-1; d_gene: NA; CDR3nt: TGCGCCAGCAGCCCTACAACAGGTACTAATGAGCAGTTCTTC; CDR3aa: CASSPTTGTNEQFF
abundance: NA; v_gene: TRBV9; j_gene: TRBJ1-1; d_gene: TRBD1; CDR3nt: TGTGCCAGCAGCGAGCGGGACAGGGGCCCGGCGCAAGCTTTCTTT; CDR3aa: CASSERDRGPAQAFF
abundance: NA; v_gene: TRBV20-1; j_gene: TRBJ1-2; d_gene: NA; CDR3nt: TGCAGGACTCCCCCTCATGGCTACACCTTC; CDR3aa: CRTPPHGYTF
abundance: NA; v_gene: TRBV9; j_gene: TRBJ1-1; d_gene: NA; CDR3nt: TGTGCCAGCAGCGTGAGACGCAGGGCCGACACTGAAGCTTTCTTT; CDR3aa: CASSVRRRADTEAFF
abundance: few; v_gene: TRBV6-5; j_gene: TRBJ2-5; d_gene: NA; CDR3nt: TGTGCCAGCAGTTCCTCGGGACACTTCCAAGAGACCCAGTACTTC; CDR3aa: CASSSSGHFQETQYF
abundance: NA; v_gene: TRBV12-3/TRBV12-4; j_gene: TRBJ2-5; d_gene: NA; CDR3nt: TGTGCCAGCAGGGGGAGGGAGACCCAGTACTTC; CDR3aa: CASRGRETQYF
abundance: once; v_gene: TRBV3-1/TRBV3-2; j_gene: TRBJ2-3; d_gene: TRBD1; CDR3nt: TGTGCCAGCAGCCAGGACCTGGGACAGGGCGAAGATACGCAGTATTTT; CDR3aa: CASSQDLGQGEDTQYF
abundance: NA; v_gene: TRBV27; j_gene: TRBJ2-1; d_gene: TRBD2; CDR3nt: TGTGCCAGCAGTTTCGGGACTAGCGGGAGCGAGCAGTTCTTC; CDR3aa: CASSFGTSGSEQFF
abundance: NA; v_gene: TRBV11-2; j_gene: TRBJ2-7; d_gene: TRBD2; CDR3nt: TGTGCCAGCACCAACGGGGGGTTGGCTTACGAGCAGTACTTC; CDR3aa: CASTNGGLAYEQYF
abundance: few; v_gene: TRBV5-1; j_gene: TRBJ1-1; d_gene: NA; CDR3nt: TGCGCCAGCAGCTTGGCTCAGGGGCAGCGGAACACTGAAGCTTTCTTT; CDR3aa: CASSLAQGQRNTEAFF
abundance: NA; v_gene: TRBV7-9; j_gene: TRBJ2-2; d_gene: TRBD1; CDR3nt: TGTGCCAGCAGCTTGGACAGGGGGCAGGCCGGGGAGCTGTTTTTT; CDR3aa: CASSLDRGQAGELFF
abundance: NA; v_gene: TRBV19; j_gene: TRBJ2-7; d_gene: NA; CDR3nt: TGTGCCAGTAGTATAGATCCGTGGGAGGACGAGCAGTACTTC; CDR3aa: CASSIDPWEDEQYF
abundance: NA; v_gene: TRBV5-1; j_gene: TRBJ2-1; d_gene: TRBD1; CDR3nt: TGCGCCAGCAGCTACCGACAGGGGACCGCCTCGGACCCCGAGCAGTTCTTC; CDR3aa: CASSYRQGTASDPEQFF
abundance: once; v_gene: TRBV5-1; j_gene: TRBJ2-2; d_gene: TRBD2; CDR3nt: TGCGCCAGCAGCCAGGGAGGGGAAACCGGGGAGCTGTTTTTT; CDR3aa: CASSQGGETGELFF
abundance: NA; v_gene: TRBV3-1/TRBV3-2; j_gene: TRBJ1-3; d_gene: NA; CDR3nt: TGTGCCAGCAGCCAAGCGGGTTATAGAAACACCATATATTTT; CDR3aa: CASSQAGYRNTIYF
abundance: NA; v_gene: TRBV27; j_gene: TRBJ2-1; d_gene: TRBD2; CDR3nt: TGTGCCAGCAGCCCCGGGACTAGCGGGAACAATGAGCAGTTCTTC; CDR3aa: CASSPGTSGNNEQFF
abundance: NA; v_gene: TRBV6-6; j_gene: TRBJ2-1; d_gene: TRBD2; CDR3nt: TGTGCCACCGACCGGACTAGCGACTACAATGAGCAGTTCTTC; CDR3aa: CATDRTSDYNEQFF
abundance: NA; v_gene: TRBV9; j_gene: TRBJ2-7; d_gene: NA; CDR3nt: TGTGCCAGCAGCGCCGCCGGGACACTAACCTACGAGCAGTACTTC; CDR3aa: CASSAAGTLTYEQYF
abundance: NA; v_gene: TRBV9; j_gene: TRBJ2-7; d_gene: NA; CDR3nt: TGTGCCAGCAGCGTAGTGGCAGGGAAGGGCGAGCAGTACTTC; CDR3aa: CASSVVAGKGEQYF
abundance: NA; v_gene: TRBV18; j_gene: TRBJ2-3; d_gene: NA; CDR3nt: TGTGCCAGCTCACCAACGGGGGGCACAGATACGCAGTATTTT; CDR3aa: CASSPTGGTDTQYF
abundance: many; v_gene: TRBV9; j_gene: TRBJ2-7; d_gene: NA; CDR3nt: TGTGCCAGCAGCGTAGGAGGAGCGCCAGCCCACGAGCAGTACTTC; CDR3aa: CASSVGGAPAHEQYF
abundance: NA; v_gene: TRBV14; j_gene: TRBJ2-7; d_gene: TRBD2; CDR3nt: TGTGCCAGCAGCCAGATCTCTAGCGGGGGTTACGAGCAGTACTTC; CDR3aa: CASSQISSGGYEQYF
abundance: NA; v_gene: TRBV30; j_gene: TRBJ1-1; d_gene: NA; CDR3nt: TGTGCCTGGAGCTTCGGGAGAGACACTGAAGCTTTCTTT; CDR3aa: CAWSFGRDTEAFF
abundance: NA; v_gene: TRBV19; j_gene: TRBJ1-5; d_gene: TRBD1; CDR3nt: TGTGCCAGTAGTGCTGGACAGGGTAATCGCAATCAGCCCCAGCATTTT; CDR3aa: CASSAGQGNRNQPQHF
abundance: NA; v_gene: TRBV24-1; j_gene: TRBJ2-5; d_gene: TRBD2; CDR3nt: TGTGCCACCAGTGATCTAGCGGGAGGGTCCCAAGAGACCCAGTACTTC; CDR3aa: CATSDLAGGSQETQYF
abundance: few; v_gene: TRBV18; j_gene: TRBJ1-1; d_gene: TRBD1; CDR3nt: TGTGCCAGCTCCCGAGACAGGGAGAACACTGAAGCTTTCTTT; CDR3aa: CASSRDRENTEAFF
abundance: NA; v_gene: TRBV30; j_gene: TRBJ1-5; d_gene: NA; CDR3nt: TGTGCCTGGAGTTTACGGGGGAATCAGCCCCAGCATTTT; CDR3aa: CAWSLRGNQPQHF
abundance: once; v_gene: TRBV11-2; j_gene: TRBJ2-7; d_gene: TRBD1; CDR3nt: TGTGCCAGCAGCCGACAGGGATACGAGCAGTACTTC; CDR3aa: CASSRQGYEQYF
abundance: NA; v_gene: TRBV6-1; j_gene: TRBJ1-4; d_gene: TRBD1; CDR3nt: TGTGCCAGCAGTGACGGACAGGGGGATAGGGAAAAACTGTTTTTT; CDR3aa: CASSDGQGDREKLFF
abundance: NA; v_gene: TRBV7-9; j_gene: TRBJ2-5; d_gene: TRBD2; CDR3nt: TGTGCCAGCAGCCAGGGACTAGCGGGGCAAGAGACCCAGTACTTC; CDR3aa: CASSQGLAGQETQYF
abundance: NA; v_gene: TRBV9; j_gene: TRBJ1-2; d_gene: NA; CDR3nt: TGTGCCAGCAGCGTTTCTACAGGTGACTATGGCTACACCTTC; CDR3aa: CASSVSTGDYGYTF
abundance: NA; v_gene: TRBV12-5; j_gene: TRBJ2-2; d_gene: TRBD2; CDR3nt: TGTGCTAGTGGTCCGCGACTAGCGGAGCGTGTCACCGGGGAGCTGTTTTTT; CDR3aa: CASGPRLAERVTGELFF
abundance: NA; v_gene: TRBV14; j_gene: TRBJ2-7; d_gene: TRBD1; CDR3nt: TGTGCCAGCAGCCAGACAGGGGCGCCAACCTACGAGCAGTACTTC; CDR3aa: CASSQTGAPTYEQYF
abundance: NA; v_gene: TRBV3-1/TRBV3-2; j_gene: TRBJ1-1; d_gene: TRBD1; CDR3nt: TGTGCCAGCAGCAAGCGACAGGGAGACACTGAAGCTTTCTTT; CDR3aa: CASSKRQGDTEAFF
abundance: NA; v_gene: TRBV12-5; j_gene: TRBJ2-1; d_gene: TRBD2; CDR3nt: TGTGCTAGTGGTTTGGTACTCGGGAGGGCCCGGAATGAGCAGTTCTTC; CDR3aa: CASGLVLGRARNEQFF
abundance: NA; v_gene: TRBV19; j_gene: TRBJ2-1; d_gene: NA; CDR3nt: TGTGCCAGTAGCATTCTTACGAGCGGTAGAGATGAGCAGTTCTTC; CDR3aa: CASSILTSGRDEQFF